The clone carrying this T cell receptor beta chain was picked up a small number of times. Its specificity is unknown. The data belong to a study of beta chain features in type 1 diabetes. This CDR3 contains 14 residues. Looked up from germline, CDR1 is SGHAT and CDR2 is FQNNGV. Trimming removed 5 bases from V and 7 bases from J; junction bases left unmatched: 7. Study-level findings and limits: Among all four CD4+ subsets, Type 1 diabetes patients had TCRB CDR3s that were moderately but significantly shorter.

The entirety of the isolated RNA underwent reverse transcription, so expressed TCRB transcripts were sequenced. Sequencing was performed with immunoSEQ multiplex PCR; in TCRdb, only in-frame clones are kept and a portion is missing. The sample has about 700,000 clones; roughly 12% are singletons. The chain is built from TRBV11-2 and TRBJ2-1, with 8 nucleotides matching TRBD1. This clonotype originated in a man younger than 30 with type 1 diabetes. Material for sequencing was naive CD4+ T cells from blood. CDR3 protein: CASSQGQAWNEQFF. The DNA for the CDR3 is TGTGCCAGCAGCCAGGGACAGGCTTGGAATGAGCAGTTCTTC.